This passage covers 17 T cell receptor beta chains from one sample sequenced in a study of beta chain features in type 1 diabetes. Expressed TCRB transcripts were sequenced after all isolated RNA was converted to cDNA. TCRdb's copy holds only in-frame clones and misses some; the assay was immunoSEQ multiplex PCR. The sample lists almost 350,000 clones; over 7% were seen once. Antigens of these TCRs are unknown. Study outcomes and limitations: Among patients with Type 1 diabetes, TCRB CDR3s were moderately but significantly shorter in every one of the four CD4+ subsets.

Sequencing input: central memory CD4+ T cells from blood. The source of these receptors is a man aged 30-40 years with type 1 diabetes.

This clone was seen a few times. Distinct nucleotide sequences in the sample also encode this CDR3. The rearrangement uses TRBV29-1 and TRBJ1-2; D is uncertain. From germline, CDR1 is SQVTM and CDR2 ANQGSEA. The V gene lost 4 bases and the J gene lost 2 bases, with 5 bases spanning the gap. The CDR3 length is 11 residues. In DNA, the CDR3 is TGCAGCGTTGGCGCAAACTATGGCTACACCTTC. Its protein product is CSVGANYGYTF.

This clone was picked up a small number of times. V gene TRBV10-3 combines with J gene TRBJ2-5; 7 bases fit TRBD1. In germline, CDR1 is ENHRY, CDR2 SYGVKD. J gave up 3 bases and V 2 bases, and 0 bases lay outside the gene matches. There are 13 residues in the CDR3. The CDR3, as DNA: TGTGCCATCAGTGAGGACAGGGAAGAGACCCAGTACTTC. Amino acids: CAISEDREETQYF.

Comment on this clone: The same CDR3 is also encoded by other DNA sequences in this sample. This chain connects TRBV7-9 to TRBJ1-1; no clear D gene. The V end was cut by 1 base, the J end by 2 bases, with 5 bases between. Germline values: CDR1 SEHNR, CDR2 FQNEAQ (reference sequence). The CDR3 length is 13 residues. This CDR3 reads CASSLEENTEAFF. The CDR3 DNA reads as TGTGCCAGCAGCTTAGAGGAAAACACTGAAGCTTTCTTT. Looking up the rest from reference TRBV7-9 and TRBJ1-1 gives the full variable domain: DTGVSQNPRHKITKRGQNVTFRCDPISEHNRLYWYRQTLGQGPEFLTYFQNEAQLEKSRLLSDRFSAERPKGSFSTLEIQRTEQGDSAMYLCASSLEENTEAFFGQGTRLTVV.

Of note for this clone: The same CDR3 arises from other DNA sequences in this sample as well. CDR3 in DNA: TGCAGCGTTGAAGGGGGACAGGGATTATACGAGCAGTACTTC. This sequence encodes CSVEGGQGLYEQYF. The chain links TRBV29-1 to TRBJ2-7; 9 bases are a match to TRBD1. Germline assignment: CDR1 SQVTM and CDR2 ANQGSEA. Germline trimming cut 1 base from V and 4 bases from J; bases unmatched to any gene: 5. This CDR3 region has 14 residues.

This clone was seen only a few times. The chain employs TRBV7-2 and TRBJ2-1; 8 nucleotides align to TRBD2. The CDR3 totals 16 residues. V was pared by 2 bases and J by 7 bases, with 10 bases of the junction left unmatched. Per germline, CDR1 SGHTA and CDR2 FQGNSA. DNA of the CDR3: TGTGCCAGCAGCTTAAACTCACCGGGGGGGAGGAATGAGCAGTTCTTC. Translated: CASSLNSPGGRNEQFF. The full variable domain, completed using reference TRBV7-2 and TRBJ2-1, is GAGVSQSPSNKVTEKGKDVELRCDPISGHTALYWYRQSLGQGLEFLIYFQGNSAPDKSGLPSDRFSAERTGGSVSTLTIQRTQQEDSAVYLCASSLNSPGGRNEQFFGPGTRLTVL.

The J gene is TRBJ1-3, the V gene TRBV7-2; 10 nucleotides align to TRBD1. The CDR3 runs 15 residues. V lost 5 bases to trimming and J lost 4 bases; unmatched junction nucleotides: 5. Germline V lookup: CDR1 SGHTA, CDR2 FQGNSA. The CDR3 DNA reads as TGTGCCAGCAGCACGGGACAGGGGTCCGGAAACACCATATATTTT. It specifies CASSTGQGSGNTIYF.

The V and J genes are TRBV6-1 and TRBJ2-7; D possibly matches TRBD1 or TRBD2 (5 bases each). Trimming removed 2 bases at V and 5 bases at J, with 16 bases between. Germline-derived CDR1 and CDR2 are MNHNS and SASEGT. The CDR3 is made up of 15 amino acids. The CDR3, as DNA: TGTGCCAGCAGTGAAATGGGACGGAGCTCGGACGAGCAGTACTTC. It yields the protein CASSEMGRSSDEQYF.

The rearrangement uses TRBV7-9 and TRBJ1-5; D is unclear. CDR3 length equals 16 residues. Per the germline V gene, CDR1 is SEHNR and CDR2 is FQNEAQ (reference sequence). With 1 base removed from V and 1 base from J, the gap between germline ends came to 11 bases. The CDR3: CASSLDGSRSNQPQHF. In DNA form, the CDR3 reads TGTGCCAGCAGCTTAGATGGGAGCCGGAGCAATCAGCCCCAGCATTTT.

This clone was found a few times. V is TRBV7-2 and J is TRBJ2-7; weak D call: TRBD1 (5 bases). Per germline, CDR1 SGHTA and CDR2 FQGNSA. With 0 bases removed from V and 0 bases from J, the gap between germline ends came to 12 bases. This CDR3 comprises 16 residues. The CDR3, as DNA: TGTGCCAGCAGCTTAGCGGAGACAGCAAGCTCCTACGAGCAGTACTTC. The encoded protein is CASSLAETASSYEQYF. Drawing the rest from reference TRBV7-2 and TRBJ2-7, the complete variable domain is GAGVSQSPSNKVTEKGKDVELRCDPISGHTALYWYRQSLGQGLEFLIYFQGNSAPDKSGLPSDRFSAERTGGSVSTLTIQRTQQEDSAVYLCASSLAETASSYEQYFGPGTRLTVT.

This clone was seen a handful of times. Other DNA sequences in this specimen translate into the identical CDR3. V is TRBV11-2 and J is TRBJ2-7; 12 bases are a match to TRBD1. CDR3 length equals 16 residues. The germline V gene has CDR1 SGHAT and CDR2 FQNNGV. V lost 1 base, J lost 3 bases, and 4 bases stayed unmatched. The CDR3 here is CASSLGGQGAFYEQYF. CDR3 DNA sequence: TGTGCCAGCAGCTTAGGGGGACAGGGGGCCTTCTACGAGCAGTACTTC.

There are a few counts of this clone. CDR3 nucleotide sequence: TGTGCCAGCAGTTACCGGTCGAGGGGTGAAAAACTGTTTTTT. It encodes CASSYRSRGEKLFF. V and J are TRBV6-5 and TRBJ1-4; D perhaps matches TRBD1 (5 bases). The V end was cut by 2 bases, the J end by 7 bases, with 11 bases between. CDR1 is MNHEY and CDR2 is SVGAGI in the germline V gene. The CDR3 extends over 14 amino acids.

The J gene is TRBJ2-2, the V gene TRBV5-1, with TRBD2 as a possible D gene (7 bases). Trimming stripped 2 bases from V and 6 bases from J, with 17 bases between. Germline V lookup: CDR1 SGHRS, CDR2 YFSETQ. The CDR3 covers 16 residues. The CDR3 here is CASSLTGGAPAGELFF. The CDR3 DNA follows: TGCGCCAGCAGCTTAACGGGGGGCGCACCGGCCGGGGAGCTGTTTTTT.

This clone has just a few counts. The CDR3, as DNA: TGCGCCAGCAGCTTGGCCGGAGAGTACAATGAGCAGTTCTTC. Amino acids: CASSLAGEYNEQFF. The chain joins TRBV5-1 to TRBJ2-1; no reliable D call. The length of the CDR3 is 14 residues. Trimming cost V 0 bases and J 4 bases, with 8 bases left between them. The V gene's germline CDR1 is SGHRS and CDR2 YFSETQ.

CDR3: CASSSLAREGTEAFF. Here the CDR3 DNA reads TGTGCCAGCAGTTCCCTTGCCCGGGAGGGGACTGAAGCTTTCTTT. The gene calls are TRBV28 and TRBJ1-1; maybe TRBD1 (5 bases). The ends were cut back, 4 bases at V and 5 bases at J, with 17 bases in the middle. Germline assignment: CDR1 MDHEN and CDR2 SYDVKM. The CDR3 totals 15 residues.

This clone showed up just a few times. This sequence joins TRBV5-4 and TRBJ1-2, with 8 bases aligning to TRBD1. V was pared by 2 bases and J by 3 bases, with 6 bases of the junction left unmatched. The CDR3 has 15 residues. Germline loops: CDR1 SGHNT, CDR2 YYREEE (reference sequence). CDR3 region: CASSLTMDRDYGYTF. DNA for the CDR3: TGTGCCAGCAGCTTAACCATGGACAGGGACTATGGCTACACCTTC. The full variable domain, in which reference TRBV5-4 and TRBJ1-2 provide the parts outside the CDR3, is ETGVTQSPTHLIKTRGQQVTLRCSSQSGHNTVSWYQQALGQGPQFIFQYYREEENGRGNFPPRFSGLQFPNYSSELNVNALELDDSALYLCASSLTMDRDYGYTFGSGTRLTVV.

This clone was detected only a few times. V is TRBV23-1 and J is TRBJ2-7, with D possibly TRBD1 on 5 matching bases. TRBV23-1 is designated an ORF whose function remains uncertain. This CDR3 has 15 residues. V gave up 2 bases and J gave up 3 bases, with 14 bases separating them. The CDR3 DNA sequence: TGCGCCAGCAGTCAAAGTAGCAGGGAACACTACGAGCAGTACTTC. Translating gives CASSQSSREHYEQYF.

This clone was seen a handful of times. The chain uses TRBV2 and TRBJ1-5; D gene ambiguous. V dropped 3 bases and J dropped 7 bases, with 10 bases sitting between them. Germline V lookup: CDR1 SNHLY, CDR2 FYNNEI. The CDR3 totals 13 residues. The CDR3 sequence: CASSDEGRQPQHF. Here the CDR3 DNA reads TGTGCCAGCAGTGACGAAGGGCGACAGCCCCAGCATTTT. Supplemented by reference TRBV2 and TRBJ1-5, the full variable domain reads EPEVTQTPSHQVTQMGQEVILRCVPISNHLYFYWYRQILGQKVEFLVSFYNNEISEKSEIFDDQFSVERPDGSNFTLKIRSTKLEDSAMYFCASSDEGRQPQHFGDGTRLSIL.